This T cell receptor beta chain was sequenced in a study of vaccination and CD4 T cells after COVID-19. A remark on this clonotype: Its antigen is not known.

This sample's treatment: 10-day PBMC culture with coronavirus spike peptide pools or control peptides (ViraFEST assay). Germline V CDR1 and CDR2: DFQATT, SNEGSKA (reference sequence). Between the trimmed V and J ends, which lost 5 bases and 2 bases, there was a span of 10 bases. This CDR3 has 12 amino acids. Cultured CD4+ T cell DNA underwent sequencing with the Oncomine TCR Beta short-read assay. The authors extracted genomic DNA from cultured CD4+ T cells. MiXCR, applied by TCRdb to the PCR reads, yields one record per CDR3 protein. Among 11,000 to 15,000 distinct CDR3 sequences listed, just under 35% were seen once.

The V call is TRBV20-1, the J call TRBJ2-7; D possibly corresponds to TRBD1 (6 bases). The receptor was derived from a human donor with COVID-19. The material sequenced was cultured CD4+ T cells from blood. The CDR3 region is CSAYGDTYEQYF. CDR3 bases: TGCAGTGCTTACGGGGACACCTACGAGCAGTACTTC.